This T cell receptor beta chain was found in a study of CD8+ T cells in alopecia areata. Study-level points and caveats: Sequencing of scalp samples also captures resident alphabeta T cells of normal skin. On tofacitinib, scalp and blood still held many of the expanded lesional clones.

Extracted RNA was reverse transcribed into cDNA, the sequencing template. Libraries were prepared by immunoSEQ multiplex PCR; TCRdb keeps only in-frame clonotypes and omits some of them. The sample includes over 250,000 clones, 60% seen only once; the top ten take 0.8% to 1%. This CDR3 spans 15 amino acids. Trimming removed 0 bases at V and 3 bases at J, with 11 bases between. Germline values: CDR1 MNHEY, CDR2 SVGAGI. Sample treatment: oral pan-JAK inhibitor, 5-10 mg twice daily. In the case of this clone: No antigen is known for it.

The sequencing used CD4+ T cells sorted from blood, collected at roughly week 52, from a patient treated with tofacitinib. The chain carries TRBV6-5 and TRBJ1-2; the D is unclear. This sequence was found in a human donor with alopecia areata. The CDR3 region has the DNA TGTGCCAGCAGTTACTCGAGATCCAGAGACTATGGCTACACCTTC. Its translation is CASSYSRSRDYGYTF.